This TCR beta chain was sequenced for a study of regulatory T cells in long-lasting Graves disease. Regarding time point: newly diagnosed GD, antithyroid drugs for less than 3 months. There was RNA extracted from PBMCs, and the TCR library was made from it. The patients included were those that came from an endocrinology department in Xi'an, China. There are many counts of this clonotype. Germline V gene sequence: CDR1 MNHEY, CDR2 SVGEGT. V was pared by 7 bases and J by 4 bases, with 9 bases of the junction left unmatched. The CDR3 runs 15 residues. Construction of TCR beta libraries relied on iRepertoire HTBI primers and on Arm-PCR targeting CDR3 regions. TCRdb used MiXCR to reprocess the multiplex PCR reads, holding one entry per CDR3 protein. The table lists approximately 300,000 distinct CDR3 sequences, about a sixth of them singletons.

This chain links TRBV6-2 or TRBV6-3 with TRBJ2-1, with 8 bases lining up with TRBD2. The sequence was collected from a female donor with Graves disease. The specimen was peripheral blood mononuclear cells (PBMCs), collected at new diagnosis, from a patient treated with antithyroid drugs. The CDR3 region has the DNA TGTGCCAGCAAGGGGTGGCGGGGGGAATACAATGAGCAGTTCTTC. This translates into CASKGWRGEYNEQFF.